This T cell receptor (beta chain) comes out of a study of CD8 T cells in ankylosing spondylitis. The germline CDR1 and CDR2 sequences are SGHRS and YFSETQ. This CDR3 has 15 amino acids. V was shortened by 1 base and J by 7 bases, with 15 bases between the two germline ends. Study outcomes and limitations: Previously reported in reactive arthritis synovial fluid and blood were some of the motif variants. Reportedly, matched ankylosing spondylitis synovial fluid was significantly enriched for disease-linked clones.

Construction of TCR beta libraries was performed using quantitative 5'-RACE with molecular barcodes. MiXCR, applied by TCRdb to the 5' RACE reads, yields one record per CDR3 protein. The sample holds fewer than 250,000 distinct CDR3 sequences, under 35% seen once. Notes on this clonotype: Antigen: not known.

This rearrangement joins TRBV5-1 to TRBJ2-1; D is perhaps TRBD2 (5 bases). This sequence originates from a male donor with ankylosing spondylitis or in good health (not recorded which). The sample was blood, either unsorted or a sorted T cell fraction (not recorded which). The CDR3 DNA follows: TGCGCCAGCAGCTTGCCCCGAGCAGGCGGGAATGAGCAGTTCTTC. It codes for CASSLPRAGGNEQFF.